Each of the 27 T cell receptor beta chains below was sequenced from the same sample in a study of identical twins. TCRdb used MiXCR to reprocess the 5' RACE reads, holding one entry per CDR3 protein. The sample contains approximately 350,000 distinct CDR3 sequences, about 12% of which appear only once. In addition, the sample was reused for a study of yellow fever vaccine responses in identical twins.

Sequenced: CD8+ T cells sorted from blood. The receptors were sampled from a young woman in good health.

The V gene is TRBV28, the J gene TRBJ2-7, with D tentatively TRBD2 (6 bases). This CDR3 comprises 12 residues. V gave up 3 bases and J gave up 4 bases, with 7 bases separating them. Germline V gene data show CDR1 as MDHEN and CDR2 as SYDVKM. The CDR3 spells CASSFRGYEQYV. For the CDR3, the DNA is TGTGCCAGCAGTTTTCGGGGGTACGAGCAGTACGTC.

This clonotype has just a few counts. The chain links TRBV27 to TRBJ2-7, with TRBD2 matching over 13 bases. Germline V gene sequence: CDR1 MNHEY, CDR2 SMNVEV (reference sequence). Trimming removed 4 bases from V and 3 bases from J; junction bases left unmatched: 3. This CDR3 region has 15 residues. CDR3 protein: CASSSGLAGIYEQYF. The CDR3 coding sequence is TGTGCCAGCAGTTCGGGACTAGCGGGAATCTACGAGCAGTACTTC.

This clonotype has just a few counts. The chain has TRBV4-1 and TRBJ2-7, with D possibly matching TRBD1 (5 bases). The germline gives CDR1 MGHRA, CDR2 YSYEKL. V was cut by 4 bases and J by 5 bases, with 21 bases left in between. The CDR3 extends over 16 amino acids. This chain's CDR3 is CASSRVLGPRVDEQYV. CDR3 bases: TGCGCCAGCAGCCGCGTGTTGGGTCCCAGGGTCGACGAGCAGTACGTC.

The V call is TRBV27, the J call TRBJ2-5, with TRBD2 identical over 7 bases. Trimming cost V 3 bases and J 2 bases; bases outside gene matches: 6. This CDR3 contains 15 residues. Germline V CDR1 and CDR2: MNHEY, SMNVEV (reference sequence). The CDR3 coding sequence is TGTGCCAGCAGTTTTCTAGTGGGGGGGCAAGAGACCCAGTACTTC. It specifies CASSFLVGGQETQYF.

The CDR3 DNA sequence: TGTGCCAGCAGCGGGACAGGTTCGGTTAACTACAATGAGCAGTTCTTC. This gives the protein CASSGTGSVNYNEQFF. The gene calls are TRBV5-4 and TRBJ2-1; 8 bases fit TRBD1. The CDR3 has 16 residues. With V trimmed by 4 bases and J by 3 bases, 9 bases remained unmatched. Germline assignment: CDR1 SGHNT and CDR2 YYREEE (reference sequence).

The table lists this clonotype with a few counts. The V call is TRBV12-3 or TRBV12-4, the J call TRBJ2-1, with 8 bases identical to TRBD2. V lost 4 bases and J lost 7; bases outside the gene matches: 9. The CDR3 is made up of 15 amino acids. CDR3 bases: TGTGCCAGCAGTTCCGGAGCGGGAGCTAAGAATGAGCAGTTCTTC. Amino acid sequence: CASSSGAGAKNEQFF.

This clonotype was recorded many times. The rearrangement links TRBV5-5 to TRBJ2-7, with a weak D call TRBD1 (6 bases). Trimming took 0 bases from V and 3 from J, leaving 7 bases between them. The CDR3 contains 13 residues. Germline V gives CDR1 SGHKS, CDR2 YYEKEE (reference sequence). The CDR3 sequence is CASSLEDSYEQYF. Here the CDR3 DNA reads TGTGCCAGCAGCTTGGAGGACAGCTACGAGCAGTACTTC.

Only a few counts were recorded for this clonotype. The J gene is TRBJ1-1, the V gene TRBV5-6; no reliable D call. This CDR3 has 15 amino acids. Trimming took off 0 bases at V and 4 bases at J, with 13 bases between the two ends. Looked up from germline, CDR1 is SGHDT and CDR2 is YYEEEE. The CDR3 sequence: CASSLAGGRGTEAFF. CDR3 DNA sequence: TGTGCCAGCAGCTTGGCCGGAGGGCGCGGCACTGAAGCTTTCTTT.

This clonotype was picked up a small number of times. The chain uses TRBV20-1 and TRBJ2-1; 9 positions agree with TRBD2. The CDR3 length is 16 residues. Germline lookup yields CDR1 DFQATT and CDR2 SNEGSKA (reference sequence). J gave up 8 bases and V 0 bases, and 11 bases lay outside the gene matches. The CDR3 is CSARDLRGGGAHEQFF. For the CDR3, the DNA is TGCAGTGCTAGAGATTTGAGAGGCGGGGGGGCCCATGAGCAGTTCTTC.

The V call is TRBV5-1, the J call TRBJ2-1, with 9 bases lining up with TRBD1. Germline V gives CDR1 SGHRS, CDR2 YFSETQ. V lost 1 base, J lost 8 bases, and 7 bases stayed unmatched. CDR3 length: 15 amino acids. The CDR3 here is CASSLLWDRVDEQFF. The CDR3 nucleotides are TGCGCCAGCAGCTTGTTGTGGGACAGGGTGGATGAGCAGTTCTTC.

This clonotype was observed once. The chain is built from TRBV27 and TRBJ2-7; no reliable D call. Trimming removed 2 bases at V and 4 bases at J, with 15 bases between. This CDR3 spans 15 amino acids. Looked up from germline, CDR1 is MNHEY and CDR2 is SMNVEV (reference sequence). In DNA, the CDR3 is TGTGCCAGCAGTTTACTGGCACCAGTCAAATACGAGCAGTACTTC. Its protein is CASSLLAPVKYEQYF.

This clonotype was found once. The rearrangement uses TRBV5-6 and TRBJ2-1, with 13 bases aligning to TRBD2. This CDR3 is 16 amino acids long. Germline V lookup: CDR1 SGHDT, CDR2 YYEEEE. Trimming at V came to 0 bases and at J to 9 bases, leaving 6 bases not matched to a gene. CDR3 nucleotides: TGTGCCAGCAGCTTGGCGACTAGCGGGAGGTACGGTGAGCAGTTCTTC. Its translation is CASSLATSGRYGEQFF.

Ten or more counts support this clonotype. An end of the junction does not agree with germline; a read error may underlie this. The chain uses TRBV2 and TRBJ1-2; D possibly corresponds to TRBD1 (5 bases). The length of the CDR3 is 16 residues. Germline loops: CDR1 SNHLY, CDR2 FYNNEI. The CDR3 here is CASSESLRDRNFGYTF. The CDR3 DNA reads TGTGCCAGCAGTGAAAGTTTAAGGGACCGAAACTTTGGCTACACCTTC.

This chain links TRBV27 with TRBJ2-7; D perhaps matches TRBD1 (6 bases). Trimming stripped 5 bases from V and 0 bases from J, with 11 bases between. Germline assignment: CDR1 MNHEY and CDR2 SMNVEV (reference sequence). The CDR3 loop spans 14 amino acids. The CDR3, as DNA: TGTGCCAGCAGTCCAACAGGGACCTCCTACGAGCAGTACGTC. Amino acids: CASSPTGTSYEQYV.

This clonotype was observed at least ten times. The chain links TRBV11-1 to TRBJ2-2, with D perhaps TRBD1 or TRBD2 (5 bases each). V lost 2 bases and J lost 6, with 10 bases in between. CDR1 and CDR2 (germline): SGHAT, FQDESV (reference sequence). This CDR3 comprises 14 residues. DNA of the CDR3: TGTGCCAGCAGCTTAAGTCGAGGGGCCGGGGAGCTGTTTTTT. It specifies CASSLSRGAGELFF.

This clonotype was observed at least ten times. The chain carries TRBV29-1 and TRBJ1-6, with 7 bases aligning to TRBD1. The V gene's germline CDR1 is SQVTM and CDR2 ANQGSEA. The CDR3 spans 14 residues. With 3 bases clipped from V and 3 bases from J, the junction kept 2 bases outside the gene matches. The CDR3 coding sequence is TGCAGCGTTGACACAGGGGACTATAATTCACCCCTCCACTTT. It codes for CSVDTGDYNSPLHF. The full variable domain, completed using reference TRBV29-1 and TRBJ1-6, is SAVISQKPSRDICQRGTSLTIQCQVDSQVTMMFWYRQQPGQSLTLIATANQGSEATYESGFVIDKFPISRPNLTFSTLTVSNMSPEDSSIYLCSVDTGDYNSPLHFGNGTRLTVT.

This clonotype has just a few counts. V gene TRBV28 combines with J gene TRBJ2-7; 10 bases are shared with TRBD2. This CDR3 spans 16 amino acids. Germline V gene data show CDR1 as MDHEN and CDR2 as SYDVKM. V shed 4 bases, J shed 4 bases, and the junction held 10 bases outside the gene matches. The CDR3 loop is CASSSPYSSGSYEQYF. Written as DNA, the CDR3 is TGTGCCAGCAGTTCCCCCTATTCTAGCGGGAGTTACGAGCAGTACTTC.

This clonotype was detected a few times. The chain has TRBV6-5 and TRBJ1-1; D may be TRBD1 (5 bases). The CDR3 has 14 amino acids. CDR1 and CDR2 (germline): MNHEY, SVGAGI. The germline V and J ends were trimmed by 2 bases and 0 bases, with 7 bases remaining between them. The CDR3: CASSYLQVNTEAFF. The CDR3 DNA reads as TGTGCCAGCAGTTACCTACAGGTGAACACTGAAGCTTTCTTT.

This clonotype was detected a few times. The gene calls are TRBV27 and TRBJ2-7; D assignment may be TRBD1 or TRBD2 (5 bases each). The CDR3 contains 11 residues. V was cut by 7 bases and J by 7 bases, with 11 bases left in between. Germline CDR1 is MNHEY and CDR2 is SMNVEV (reference sequence). The CDR3 sequence is CASKGPREQYV. DNA for the CDR3: TGTGCCAGCAAGGGACCCCGGGAGCAGTACGTC.

The CDR3 protein is CASSYLDRGPNQPQHF. Here the CDR3 DNA reads TGTGCCAGCAGTTACCTGGACAGGGGGCCTAATCAGCCCCAGCATTTT. The chain recombines TRBV6-5 with TRBJ1-5; 11 bases are shared with TRBD1. This CDR3 is 16 amino acids long. Looked up from germline, CDR1 is MNHEY and CDR2 is SVGAGI. V gave up 2 bases and J gave up 4 bases; unmatched junction bases: 4.

This clonotype was seen ten or more times. The CDR3 region has the DNA TGCAGCGTTGATTTAGGGCATGAGCAGTTCTTC. Translation: CSVDLGHEQFF. This chain connects TRBV29-1 to TRBJ2-1; D is ambiguous. The CDR3 consists of 11 residues. The V gene's germline CDR1 is SQVTM and CDR2 ANQGSEA. The V and J ends lost 3 bases and 8 bases respectively, with 8 bases between them.

This clonotype appeared a few times. This sequence joins TRBV7-9 and TRBJ1-2, with a possible D match to TRBD1 (5 bases). Germline loops: CDR1 SEHNR, CDR2 FQNEAQ (reference sequence). This CDR3 comprises 15 residues. Trimming cost V 4 bases and J 0 bases, with 12 bases left between them. The DNA for the CDR3 is TGTGCCAGCAGCTCCCCGGGACCCTCTAACTATGGCTACACCTTC. Encoded protein: CASSSPGPSNYGYTF.

The gene calls are TRBV13 and TRBJ2-7; D ambiguous. V lost 5 bases to trimming and J lost 4 bases, with 9 bases between them. Germline CDR1 is PRHDT and CDR2 is FYEKMQ (reference sequence). The CDR3 spans 12 residues. DNA of the CDR3: TGTGCCAGCAGCCTCGGAGAATACGAGCAGTACGTC. As protein: CASSLGEYEQYV.

In its sample, this clonotype was seen a few times. The CDR3 DNA is TGTGCCAGCAGCTATCCTCGGGGGCCCCCCTACGAGCAGTACGTC. Protein: CASSYPRGPPYEQYV. The chain uses TRBV7-6 and TRBJ2-7; D tentatively reads TRBD1 or TRBD2 (6 bases each). The V end lost 4 bases, the J end lost 2 bases, and 15 bases lay between the germline ends. The CDR3 runs to 15 residues. CDR1 SGHVS and CDR2 FNYEAQ come from the germline V gene.

In its sample, this clonotype was seen a few times. J is TRBJ2-1 and V is TRBV13; 7 nucleotides line up with TRBD1. This CDR3 contains 16 residues. Losses at the gene ends were 5 bases for V and 0 bases for J; bases not matched to a gene: 7. Germline V CDR1 and CDR2: PRHDT, FYEKMQ (reference sequence). CDR3 sequence: CASSAPRDSSYNEQFF. The CDR3 nucleotides are TGTGCCAGCAGCGCACCCCGGGACAGCTCCTACAATGAGCAGTTCTTC.

J is TRBJ2-7 and V is TRBV4-1, with TRBD2 as a possible D gene (6 bases). From germline, CDR1 is MGHRA and CDR2 YSYEKL. With 4 bases removed from V and 2 bases from J, the gap between germline ends came to 15 bases. The CDR3 runs 15 residues. CDR3 loop: CASSLAGLTPYEQYF. The CDR3 DNA reads as TGCGCCAGCAGCCTTGCGGGACTGACGCCCTACGAGCAGTACTTC.

The J gene is TRBJ2-1, the V gene TRBV6-1; 8 bases match TRBD2. V lost 3 bases, J lost 0 bases, and 4 bases stayed unmatched. The germline CDR1 and CDR2 sequences are MNHNS and SASEGT. CDR3 length: 16 residues. The CDR3 bases are TGTGCCAGCAGTGACCATAGCGGGGTCTCCTACAATGAGCAGTTCTTC. This translates into CASSDHSGVSYNEQFF.